This T cell receptor beta chain was sequenced during a study of CD8+ T cells in alopecia areata. Regarding treatment: oral pan-JAK inhibitor, 5-10 mg twice daily. Separation by sorting yielded CD4+ and CD8+ T cells from PBMCs. Once RNA had been extracted, it was reverse transcribed into cDNA to act as the sequencing template. The table came from immunoSEQ multiplex PCR; TCRdb's copy has only in-frame clones and leaves some out. The table shows about 180,000 clones, with roughly 63% occurring only once. There are 14 residues in the CDR3. Trimming removed 10 bases from V and 10 bases from J; junction bases left unmatched: 11. From germline, CDR1 is SNHLY and CDR2 FYNNEI.

V gene TRBV2 combines with J gene TRBJ1-6; 9 nucleotides agree with TRBD1. This sequence originates from a human donor with alopecia areata. Sequencing was performed on CD4+ T cells sorted from blood, taken at roughly week 58, from a patient treated with tofacitinib. DNA for the CDR3: TGTGCCACTGTTTCGGGACAGGGAAAGTCACCCCTCCACTTT. It yields the protein CATVSGQGKSPLHF.